This T cell receptor beta chain derives from a study of blood T cell repertoires in COVID-19. Turning to the study itself: Italy, Spain and the United States were the sources of the convalescent and acute COVID-19 samples. PBMCs, B-cell-depleted T cells, or T cells were the source of the cDNA or gDNA that made up the material.

Original handling: Amplifying reference gene primers gave estimates of nucleated cell counts. The repertoire was sequenced with immunoSEQ multiplex PCR; TCRdb's copy has only in-frame clones and lacks some. V and J calls and clone size come straight from that table; D and trimming were deduced from the DNA. In the table there are approximately 170,000 clones, about 80% of which are singletons. This clone showed up just once. This clonotype was sampled from a woman older than 75 with acute or convalescent COVID-19. Sequencing was done on a sample of peripheral blood.

The CDR3 region is CSALGTPSTDTQYF. The CDR3 DNA reads as TGCAGCGCCCTCGGGACACCTAGCACAGATACGCAGTATTTT. J is TRBJ2-3 and V is TRBV29-1; D is perhaps TRBD1 (6 bases). The CDR3 runs to 14 residues. V lost 7 bases, J lost 0 bases, and 14 bases lay in between. Germline V gene lookup returns CDR1 SQVTM and CDR2 ANQGSEA.